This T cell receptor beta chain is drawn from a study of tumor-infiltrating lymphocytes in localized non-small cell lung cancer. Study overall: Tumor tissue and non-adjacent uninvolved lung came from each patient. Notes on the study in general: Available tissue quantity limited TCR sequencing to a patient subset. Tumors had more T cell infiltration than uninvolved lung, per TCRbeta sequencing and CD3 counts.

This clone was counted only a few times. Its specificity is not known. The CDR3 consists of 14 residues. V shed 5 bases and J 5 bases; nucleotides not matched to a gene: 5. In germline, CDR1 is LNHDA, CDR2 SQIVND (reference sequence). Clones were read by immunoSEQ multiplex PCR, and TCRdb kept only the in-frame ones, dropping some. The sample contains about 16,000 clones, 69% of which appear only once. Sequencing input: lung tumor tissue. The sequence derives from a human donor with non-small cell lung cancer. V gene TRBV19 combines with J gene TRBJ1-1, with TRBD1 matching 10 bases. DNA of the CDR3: TGTGCCAGTAGTCCGGGACAGGGGAAGACTGAAGCTTTCTTT. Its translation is CASSPGQGKTEAFF.